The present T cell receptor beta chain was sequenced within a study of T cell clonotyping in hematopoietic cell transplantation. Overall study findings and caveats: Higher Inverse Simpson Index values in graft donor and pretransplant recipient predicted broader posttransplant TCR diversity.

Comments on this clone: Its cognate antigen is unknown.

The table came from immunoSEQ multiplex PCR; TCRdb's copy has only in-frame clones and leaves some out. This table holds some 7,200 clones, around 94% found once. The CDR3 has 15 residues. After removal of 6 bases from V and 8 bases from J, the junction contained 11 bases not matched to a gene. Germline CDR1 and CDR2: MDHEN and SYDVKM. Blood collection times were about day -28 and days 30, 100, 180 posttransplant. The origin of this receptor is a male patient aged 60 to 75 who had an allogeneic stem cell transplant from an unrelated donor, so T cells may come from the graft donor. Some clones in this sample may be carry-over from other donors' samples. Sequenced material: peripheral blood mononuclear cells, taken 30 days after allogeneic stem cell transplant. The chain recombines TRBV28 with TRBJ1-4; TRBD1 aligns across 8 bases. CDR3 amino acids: CASRPRPTGVEKLFF. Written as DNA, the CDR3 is TGTGCCAGCAGACCGAGGCCGACAGGGGTGGAAAAACTGTTTTTT.